The rows below give T cell receptor beta chains drawn from one sample of a study of blood T cell repertoires in COVID-19. Method: immunoSEQ multiplex PCR; TCRdb's copy keeps in-frame clones and lacks some. There are fewer than 350,000 clones in the sample; approximately 83% occur only once, and less than 2.5% lies in the top ten. The material sequenced was peripheral blood. The receptor set was obtained from a woman aged 30 to 39 who had recovered from COVID-19. The CDR3 runs from the conserved cysteine through the conserved F or W.

V	J	CDR3
TRBV13	TRBJ1-1	CASSLVRVNTEAFF
TRBV9	TRBJ1-4	CASSRVQGVGEKLFF
TRBV5-1	TRBJ1-1	CASSLRDLNTEAFF
TRBV19	TRBJ2-3	CASRQREGSDTQYF
TRBV28	TRBJ1-4	CASSFAGRGVRFEKLFF
TRBV19	TRBJ2-7	CASSPSPGGFYEQYF
TRBV19	TRBJ2-7	CARSPREVREQYF
TRBV5-6	TRBJ2-5	CASSLKQGALVLETQYF
TRBV5-1	TRBJ1-4	CASRQTTNNEKLFF
TRBV7-9	TRBJ1-1	CASSLRDRDTEAFF
TRBV28	TRBJ1-1	CASSLPRGTEAFF
TRBV6-1	TRBJ1-2	CASSEGGTGVGDYTF
TRBV3-1/TRBV3-2	TRBJ1-2	CASSPEGANYGYTF
TRBV11-2	TRBJ1-2	CASSTIRGNYGYTF
TRBV6-5	TRBJ1-2	CASSYGDRANYGYTF
TRBV5-1	TRBJ1-1	CASSIRQGNTEAFF
TRBV11-2	TRBJ2-1	CASSLAGGFDNEQFF
TRBV2	TRBJ2-2	CASTPRLNTGELFF
TRBV13	TRBJ2-1	CASSLGLGGIPYNEQFF
TRBV6-6	TRBJ2-5	CASRGTGMETQYF
TRBV11-2	TRBJ1-1	CASSPGQATEAFF
TRBV29-1	TRBJ2-1	CSVSPGQGGNEQFF
TRBV28	TRBJ1-2	CASIRGGDYGYTF